This TCR beta chain derives from a study of T-cell reconstitution after alpha-beta-depleted transplantation in children. Preparation of the TCRbeta library used unique molecular identifiers. TCRdb itself ran the PCR reads through MiXCR, one entry per CDR3 protein. The sample has fewer than 700,000 distinct CDR3 sequences; roughly 13% are singletons. There are a few counts of this clonotype. Trimming stripped 2 bases from V and 4 bases from J, with 8 bases between. Per the germline V gene, CDR1 is SQVTM and CDR2 is ANQGSEA. The CDR3 contains 12 residues. This sequence joins TRBV29-1 and TRBJ1-1; no definite D call. The origin of this receptor is a male patient aged 10-17 years who had a stem cell transplant for acute myeloid leukemia, so the T cells may come from the graft donor. The sequenced sample was PBMCs, mostly from graft donor cells, obtained 360 days after TCRalphabeta/CD19-depleted stem cell transplant. For the CDR3, the DNA is TGCAGCGTTGAAAAATGGGGCACTGAAGCTTTCTTT. Its translation is CSVEKWGTEAFF.